This TCR beta chain derives from a study of blood T cell repertoires in COVID-19. At the level of the study: COVID-19 samples, acute and convalescent, were from the United States, Italy and Spain.

Using immunoSEQ multiplex PCR, the repertoire was profiled, and TCRdb retains in-frame clones only, with some absent. The sample includes some 38,000 clones, about 80% of them seen just once. Trimming cost V 3 bases and J 6 bases, with 16 bases left between them. This CDR3 comprises 16 residues. CDR1 and CDR2 (germline): SGHRS, YFSETQ. The chain combines TRBV5-1 with TRBJ1-6; possible D gene TRBD1, 6 bases. Sequencing used peripheral blood. The receptor's source is a man between 65 and 79 years old with acute or convalescent COVID-19. CDR3 amino acids: CASSSQTGNPNSPLHF. CDR3 DNA: TGCGCCAGCAGCTCGCAGACAGGAAATCCTAATTCACCCCTCCACTTT.